This TCR beta chain was retrieved from a study of blood T cells in healthy people across ages. A J-beta primer mix and a sample-barcoded 5' primer were used in a second PCR of roughly 6 to 12 cycles. MiXCR, run by TCRdb on the 5' RACE reads, gives a single entry per CDR3 protein. Here the sample spans 980,000 or so distinct CDR3 sequences, about 48% being singletons. Looked up from germline, CDR1 is SGHDT and CDR2 is YYEEEE. This CDR3 is 15 amino acids long. Trimming removed 3 bases at V and 0 bases at J, with 7 bases between. The receptor was derived from a man aged 25 to 40 in good health. This chain uses TRBV5-6 with TRBJ2-6; D gene unclear. Specimen: blood. The DNA for the CDR3 is TGTGCCAGCAGCTGGCGGAGCTCTGGGGCCAACGTCCTGACTTTC. Its translation: CASSWRSSGANVLTF.